The 26 T cell receptor beta chains given below trace back to one sample, sequenced in a study of identical twins. TCRdb passed the 5' RACE reads through MiXCR, listing each CDR3 protein once. The sample lists 1.5 million to 2 million distinct CDR3 sequences; less than 35% were seen once. What was sequenced was cord blood. The receptors come from a newborn girl in good health.

The V gene is TRBV7-2, the J gene TRBJ2-7, with D perhaps being TRBD1 or TRBD2 (5 bases each). Germline V gene data show CDR1 as SGHTA and CDR2 as FQGNSA. The V end lost 7 bases, the J end lost 7 bases, and 32 bases lay between the germline ends. This CDR3 region has 18 residues. CDR3 in amino acids: CASTISSTGTWGYNEQYF. The CDR3 region has the DNA TGTGCCAGCACCATCTCCTCGACGGGGACCTGGGGCTACAATGAGCAGTACTTC.

This clonotype was seen a few times. The chain is built from TRBV7-8 and TRBJ1-5; TRBD1 agrees at 8 bases. CDR1 is SGHVS and CDR2 is FQNEAQ in the germline V gene. This CDR3 region has 16 residues. V was clipped by 1 base and J by 2 bases; unmatched bases: 4. The CDR3: CASSLEAGQGNQPQHF. CDR3 sequence (DNA): TGTGCCAGCAGCTTAGAAGCGGGACAGGGCAATCAGCCCCAGCATTTT.

This clonotype was observed a few times. V and J are TRBV6-5 and TRBJ2-2, with D maybe TRBD2 (6 bases). The germline CDR1 and CDR2 sequences are MNHEY and SVGAGI. The CDR3 extends over 15 amino acids. V dropped 2 bases and J dropped 5 bases, with 12 bases sitting between them. The CDR3 sequence: CASSYATRKTGELFF. The CDR3 bases are TGTGCCAGCAGTTACGCGACTAGGAAAACCGGGGAGCTGTTTTTT.

This clonotype has only a few counts. The V call is TRBV20-1, the J call TRBJ2-7; 12 nucleotides match TRBD2. J was trimmed by 3 bases and V by 2 bases; bases with no gene match: 8. This CDR3 has 16 residues. The germline gives CDR1 DFQATT, CDR2 SNEGSKA (reference sequence). Here the CDR3 reads CSARSGLAGINYEQYF. The CDR3 DNA is TGCAGTGCTAGATCCGGACTAGCGGGAATTAACTACGAGCAGTACTTC.

V gene TRBV5-1 combines with J gene TRBJ2-7; maybe TRBD1 (5 bases). CDR3 length equals 14 residues. The germline gives CDR1 SGHRS, CDR2 YFSETQ. Trimming cost V 1 base and J 5 bases, with 13 bases left between them. As DNA, the CDR3 is TGCGCCAGCAGCTTGACATGGGGCCTCGACGAGCAGTACTTC. Translated: CASSLTWGLDEQYF.

This clonotype showed up just a few times. This rearrangement joins TRBV20-1 to TRBJ1-2; possibly TRBD1 for D (5 bases). Germline CDR1 and CDR2: DFQATT and SNEGSKA (reference sequence). This CDR3 has 13 residues. Trimming pared 1 base from V and 1 base from J, leaving 7 bases between. The CDR3 region is CSARGGDNYGYTF. For the CDR3, the DNA is TGCAGTGCTAGAGGGGGGGATAACTATGGCTACACCTTC.

J is TRBJ2-3 and V is TRBV5-1, with D uncertain. The CDR3 extends over 15 amino acids. CDR1 SGHRS and CDR2 YFSETQ come from the germline V gene. V lost 2 bases and J 1 base, leaving 11 bases between the germline ends. The CDR3 here is CASSFLPTRTDTQYF. As DNA, the CDR3 is TGCGCCAGCAGCTTCCTTCCCACACGCACAGATACGCAGTATTTT.

V is TRBV29-1 and J is TRBJ1-2; perhaps TRBD1 as D (6 bases). V was cut by 3 bases and J by 4 bases, with 12 bases left in between. Germline lookup yields CDR1 SQVTM and CDR2 ANQGSEA. This CDR3 spans 13 amino acids. CDR3 sequence reads: CSVEPGAGYGYTF. The CDR3 DNA reads as TGCAGCGTTGAGCCAGGGGCGGGCTATGGCTACACCTTC. Based on the CDR3 plus reference TRBV29-1 and TRBJ1-2, the full variable domain is SAVISQKPSRDICQRGTSLTIQCQVDSQVTMMFWYRQQPGQSLTLIATANQGSEATYESGFVIDKFPISRPNLTFSTLTVSNMSPEDSSIYLCSVEPGAGYGYTFGSGTRLTVV.

The chain is built from TRBV3-1 and TRBJ2-2; D gene ambiguous. The CDR3 loop spans 14 amino acids. Germline V gene data show CDR1 as LGHDT and CDR2 as YNNKEL (reference sequence). V was cut by 1 base and J by 6 bases, with 9 bases left in between. The CDR3 reads CASSQVWVPGELFF. In nucleotides, the CDR3 is TGTGCCAGCAGCCAAGTTTGGGTTCCCGGGGAGCTGTTTTTT.

This clonotype occurred a few times. The chain uses TRBV20-1 and TRBJ2-4, with TRBD2 as a possible D gene (6 bases). The DNA end lines up better with TRBJ2-7; the J call may be wrong. This CDR3 is built from 13 residues. Germline V gives CDR1 DFQATT, CDR2 SNEGSKA (reference sequence). CDR3 in DNA: TGCAGTGCTAGGCGGCTAGCGCTGGGCGAGCAGTACTTC. Translated, it gives CSARRLALGEQYF.

This clonotype appeared a few times. The gene calls are TRBV5-1 and TRBJ1-4; tentative D call: TRBD1 (5 bases). V lost 0 bases and J 5 bases, leaving 11 bases between the germline ends. The CDR3 is 15 amino acids. From germline, CDR1 is SGHRS and CDR2 YFSETQ. CDR3 in amino acids: CASSLGFKGNEKLFF. DNA for the CDR3: TGCGCCAGCAGCTTGGGATTTAAGGGGAATGAAAAACTGTTTTTT. The whole variable domain, filled in from reference TRBV5-1 and TRBJ1-4, reads KAGVTQTPRYLIKTRGQQVTLSCSPISGHRSVSWYQQTPGQGLQFLFEYFSETQRNKGNFPGRFSGRQFSNSRSEMNVSTLELGDSALYLCASSLGFKGNEKLFFGSGTQLSVL.

The chain links TRBV18 to TRBJ1-2, with D maybe TRBD1 (5 bases). V was trimmed by 0 bases and J by 4 bases, leaving 24 bases between them. In germline, CDR1 is KGHSH, CDR2 LQKENI. The CDR3 is made up of 19 amino acids. CDR3 amino acids: CASSPPYPPNQNGGYGYTF. CDR3 nucleotides: TGTGCCAGCTCACCACCGTATCCGCCAAACCAAAACGGGGGCTATGGCTACACCTTC.

This clonotype appeared many times. Its ends do not fully match the called genes, so a read error is possible. Here the CDR3 DNA reads TGTGCCAGCAGCTTCGGACAGCAAGAGACCCAGTACTTC. Its protein product is CASSFGQQETQYF. The chain uses TRBV5-1 and TRBJ2-5; a possible D gene is TRBD1 (6 bases). Looked up from germline, CDR1 is SGHRS and CDR2 is YFSETQ. The CDR3 sequence is 13 residues long.

The chain employs TRBV7-2 and TRBJ2-1; D gene ambiguous. The CDR3 is 13 amino acids. Per germline, CDR1 SGHTA and CDR2 FQGNSA. Trimming removed 2 bases at V and 7 bases at J, with 9 bases between. CDR3 DNA: TGTGCCAGCAGCTTACTGGTAATGAATGAGCAGTTCTTC. Translated: CASSLLVMNEQFF.

The rearrangement links TRBV10-3 to TRBJ2-3, with D maybe TRBD2 (5 bases). Trimming pared 6 bases from V and 4 bases from J, leaving 8 bases between. The CDR3 has 12 amino acids. The germline V gene encodes CDR1 ENHRY and CDR2 SYGVKD. The CDR3 reads CAIRDFADTQYF. The DNA of the CDR3 is TGTGCCATCAGGGACTTTGCAGATACGCAGTATTTT.

This chain connects TRBV28 to TRBJ1-3, with D unclear. The ends were cut back, 8 bases at V and 1 base at J, with 15 bases in the middle. Germline assignment: CDR1 MDHEN and CDR2 SYDVKM. The CDR3 covers 15 residues. The CDR3 region is CASRVDRGSGNTIYF. DNA for the CDR3: TGTGCCAGCCGTGTGGATCGGGGATCTGGAAACACCATATATTTT.

The J gene is TRBJ2-7, the V gene TRBV28; D perhaps matches TRBD1 (6 bases). With 7 bases removed from V and 2 bases from J, the gap between germline ends came to 18 bases. Germline assignment: CDR1 MDHEN and CDR2 SYDVKM. The CDR3 covers 15 residues. The CDR3 nucleotides read TGTGCCAGCACCCCACGGGACACCACTACCTACGAGCAGTACTTC. Translated, it gives CASTPRDTTTYEQYF.

The J gene is TRBJ2-1, the V gene TRBV6-6; D is possibly TRBD1 or TRBD2 (5 bases each). The length of the CDR3 is 17 residues. Trimming pared 5 bases from V and 4 bases from J, leaving 21 bases between. Germline V gene lookup returns CDR1 MNHNY and CDR2 SVGAGI (reference sequence). The CDR3 loop is CASSRQEGKNWYNEQFF. In DNA, the CDR3 is TGTGCCAGCAGTCGGCAAGAGGGGAAGAACTGGTACAATGAGCAGTTCTTC.

This sequence joins TRBV12-5 and TRBJ2-7; D call uncertain. This CDR3 has 14 amino acids. CDR1 LGHNT and CDR2 FRNRAP come from the germline V gene. Trimming removed 6 bases at V and 0 bases at J, with 12 bases between. The CDR3 protein is CASGPAETSYEQYF. CDR3 coding DNA: TGTGCTAGTGGCCCGGCGGAGACCTCCTACGAGCAGTACTTC.

This clonotype was detected many times. The V call is TRBV12-3 or TRBV12-4, the J call TRBJ2-7; TRBD1 might be the D (5 bases). CDR3 length: 13 residues. With 5 bases removed from V and 1 base from J, the gap between germline ends came to 9 bases. As DNA, the CDR3 is TGTGCCAGCAGTATCGACAGATCCTACGAGCAGTACTTC. Residues: CASSIDRSYEQYF.

This clonotype was recorded at least ten times. The gene calls are TRBV28 and TRBJ2-7; D call uncertain. The germline V and J ends were trimmed by 5 bases and 7 bases, with 15 bases remaining between them. In germline, CDR1 is MDHEN, CDR2 SYDVKM. There are 13 residues in the CDR3. In DNA form, the CDR3 reads TGTGCCAGCAGTCTTCAGGTTCCTCGGGAGCAGTACTTC. Its protein is CASSLQVPREQYF.

V and J are TRBV15 and TRBJ1-4, with 7 bases matching TRBD1. With V trimmed by 5 bases and J by 6 bases, 6 bases remained unmatched. CDR3 length: 14 amino acids. In germline, CDR1 is LNHNV, CDR2 YYDKDF (reference sequence). The CDR3 loop is CATSVRTGDEKLFF. DNA of the CDR3: TGTGCCACCAGCGTCCGGACAGGTGATGAAAAACTGTTTTTT.

This clonotype was seen at least ten times. The chain uses TRBV18 and TRBJ2-7; no reliable D call. The V end lost 2 bases, the J end lost 4 bases, and 21 bases lay between the germline ends. Germline values: CDR1 KGHSH, CDR2 LQKENI. The CDR3 loop spans 17 amino acids. For the CDR3, the DNA is TGTGCCAGCTCACCAAAGAGGTCCGTAGCCCGATTTTACGAGCAGTACTTC. Amino acids: CASSPKRSVARFYEQYF.

The gene calls are TRBV25-1 and TRBJ2-2; D possibly corresponds to TRBD2 (6 bases). This CDR3 spans 16 amino acids. With 9 bases removed from V and 8 bases from J, the gap between germline ends came to 25 bases. The germline gives CDR1 MGHDK, CDR2 SYGVNS. CDR3 amino acids: CARIPNRLVAAGELFF. As DNA, the CDR3 is TGTGCCAGGATACCCAACCGACTAGTCGCGGCTGGGGAGCTGTTTTTT.

This clonotype has a handful of counts. V is TRBV2 and J is TRBJ1-2, with D unclear. The CDR3 consists of 15 residues. The V gene's germline CDR1 is SNHLY and CDR2 FYNNEI. V was cut by 8 bases and J by 2 bases, with 18 bases left in between. The CDR3 here is CASPHSTDVNYGYTF. CDR3 in DNA: TGTGCCAGCCCACACTCAACCGACGTGAACTATGGCTACACCTTC.

The chain links TRBV7-9 to TRBJ1-4, with TRBD1 as a possible D gene (5 bases). The CDR3 loop spans 16 amino acids. V dropped 1 base and J dropped 5 bases, with 14 bases sitting between them. Looked up from germline, CDR1 is SEHNR and CDR2 is FQNEAQ (reference sequence). CDR3 in DNA: TGTGCCAGCAGCTTAGGAACCGGGACGGAGAATGAAAAACTGTTTTTT. Translation gives CASSLGTGTENEKLFF.